This TCR beta chain is drawn from a study of cytomegalovirus exposure and HLA in healthy donors. Amplification used 60 Vbeta primers and 13 Jbeta primers. Measured with immunoSEQ multiplex PCR; TCRdb has only the in-frame clones, and not every one. The table has roughly 150,000 clones, over 65% seen once. The germline CDR1 and CDR2 sequences are SGHAT and FQNNGV. This CDR3 has 18 residues. V lost 5 bases, J lost 1 base, and 21 bases lay in between. Sequenced sample: PBMCs. This chain links TRBV11-2 with TRBJ2-1; maybe TRBD2 (6 bases). The clonotype was recovered from a man in his late teens or twenties in good health and CMV-seropositive. The CDR3: CASSLGSGSLESYNEQFF. The CDR3 region has the DNA TGTGCCAGCAGCCTCGGGAGTGGTTCCCTAGAGTCCTACAATGAGCAGTTCTTC.